The 5 T cell receptor beta chains given below trace back to one sample, sequenced in a study of blood T cells in healthy people across ages. Primers used in a second PCR of about 7 to 11 cycles were a sample-barcoded 5' primer and a J-beta primer mix. TCRdb reprocessed the 5' RACE reads via MiXCR and lists one record per CDR3 protein. The sample has 700,000 to 800,000 distinct CDR3 sequences, around 40% seen once. The sample consisted of blood. These TCRs come from a woman aged 55-69 years in good health.

This CDR3 reads CASRDGQGWSIRSNQPQHF. The CDR3 DNA follows: TGTGCCAGCAGGGATGGACAGGGTTGGTCCATTCGTAGCAATCAGCCCCAGCATTTT. The rearrangement joins TRBV6-2 or TRBV6-3 to TRBJ1-5; TRBD1 agrees at 8 bases. The junction had 16 bases not matched to a gene; V was cut back by 6 bases and J by 0 bases. The CDR3 covers 19 residues. Germline lookup yields CDR1 MNHEY and CDR2 SVGEGT.

The genes are TRBV7-6 and TRBJ2-7; TRBD1 matches 7 bases. CDR1 is SGHVS, CDR2 FNYEAQ, per germline. The CDR3 has 15 residues. With V trimmed by 4 bases and J by 2 bases, 8 bases remained unmatched. The CDR3, as DNA: TGTGCCAGCAGCTCAGAATTGGGGACAGCCTACGAGCAGTACTTC. It yields the protein CASSSELGTAYEQYF.

In this sample, this clonotype turned up a few times. The chain joins TRBV6-5 to TRBJ2-7; the match to TRBD2 covers 10 bases. Germline CDR1 and CDR2: MNHEY and SVGAGI. The CDR3 runs to 14 residues. V shed 5 bases and J 4 bases; nucleotides not matched to a gene: 5. The CDR3 nucleotides read TGTGCCAGCAGTGTAGGACTAGCGGCTTACGAGCAGTACTTC. This translates into CASSVGLAAYEQYF.

The chain carries TRBV3-1 and TRBJ1-1; 9 bases are a match to TRBD1. Germline V gene sequence: CDR1 LGHDT, CDR2 YNNKEL (reference sequence). The CDR3 spans 15 residues. V dropped 5 bases and J dropped 12; count of bases not matched to a gene: 16. The CDR3 loop reads CASSGHPGQGQHTFF. The CDR3 DNA reads as TGTGCCAGCAGCGGTCATCCGGGACAGGGCCAACATACTTTCTTT.

V is TRBV24-1 and J is TRBJ2-1, with 7 bases that match TRBD2. The CDR3 extends over 15 amino acids. CDR1 and CDR2 (germline): KGHDR, SFDVKD. The V and J ends lost 4 bases and 12 bases, in that order; junction bases with no gene match: 14. This CDR3 reads CATSDPSVGRGGQFF. The CDR3, as DNA: TGTGCCACCAGTGACCCCAGTGTGGGCCGCGGGGGGCAGTTCTTC.